These T cell receptor beta chains were read from a single sample in a study of T cells in Graves' hyperthyroidism and ophthalmopathy. TCRdb fed the multiplex PCR reads into MiXCR, producing one record per CDR3 protein. Of around 600,000 distinct CDR3 sequences detected, 15% to 20% appear once; the ten largest clones hold roughly 3%. Sequenced material: blood. Receptors were obtained from a middle-aged woman with Graves' ophthalmopathy. The CDR3 runs from the conserved cysteine through the conserved F or W. Each record gives: clone size, D gene, J gene, V gene, CDR3 DNA, CDR3 protein. D genes are given only for firm matches. The size of a clone is reported for some rows only, either as once, few or many, or as a class for expanded clones.

clone_size: few; d_call: TRBD1; j_call: TRBJ2-1; v_call: TRBV7-9; cdr3_nt: TGTGCCAGCAGTAATATCAGGGGGTACAATGAGCAGTTCTTC; cdr3_aa: CASSNIRGYNEQFF
clone_size: many; d_call: TRBD2; j_call: TRBJ2-3; v_call: TRBV2; cdr3_nt: TGTGCCACCAGGGGACTAGCGGGACGGGCAGATACGCAGTATTTT; cdr3_aa: CATRGLAGRADTQYF
clone_size: few; d_call: .; j_call: TRBJ2-1; v_call: TRBV7-3; cdr3_nt: TGTGCCAGCAGCTCGACATATTTCAATGAGCAGTTCTTC; cdr3_aa: CASSSTYFNEQFF
clone_size: few; d_call: .; j_call: TRBJ1-4; v_call: TRBV2; cdr3_nt: TGTGCCAGCAGTGTAATTGAAAAACTGTTTTTT; cdr3_aa: CASSVIEKLFF
clone_size: many; d_call: .; j_call: TRBJ1-6; v_call: TRBV7-3; cdr3_nt: TGTGCCAGCAGTCCCTCGGGGAAATCACCCCTCCACTTT; cdr3_aa: CASSPSGKSPLHF
clone_size: few; d_call: TRBD1; j_call: TRBJ1-1; v_call: TRBV20-1; cdr3_nt: TGCAGTGCTAGAGAACTACAGGGGGCACATGAAGCTTTCTTT; cdr3_aa: CSARELQGAHEAFF
clone_size: many; d_call: .; j_call: TRBJ1-4; v_call: TRBV6-1; cdr3_nt: TGTGCCAGCTACGAATCCGGTAGGGAAAAACTGTTTTTT; cdr3_aa: CASYESGREKLFF
clone_size: many; d_call: .; j_call: TRBJ2-3; v_call: TRBV12-3/TRBV12-4; cdr3_nt: TGTGCCAGCAGTTCCTGGGGGGCCAGCACAGATACGCAGTATTTT; cdr3_aa: CASSSWGASTDTQYF
clone_size: few; d_call: TRBD1; j_call: TRBJ1-2; v_call: TRBV5-6; cdr3_nt: TGTGCCAGCAGCTTGATTTCGCAGGGGGCTAACTATGGCTACACCTTC; cdr3_aa: CASSLISQGANYGYTF
clone_size: few; d_call: .; j_call: TRBJ2-3; v_call: TRBV6-1; cdr3_nt: TGTGCCAGCAGTTCCAACAGGGAGGTCGGTACGCAGTATTTT; cdr3_aa: CASSSNREVGTQYF
clone_size: many; d_call: .; j_call: TRBJ1-6; v_call: TRBV7-9; cdr3_nt: TGTGCCAGCATCCACAGACGGGATAATTCACCCCTCCACTTT; cdr3_aa: CASIHRRDNSPLHF
clone_size: few; d_call: .; j_call: TRBJ2-1; v_call: TRBV7-9; cdr3_nt: TGTGCCAGCAGCGTGGAGGCCCGGGACACTCACCTCAATGAGCAGTTCTTC; cdr3_aa: CASSVEARDTHLNEQFF
clone_size: .; d_call: TRBD1; j_call: TRBJ1-2; v_call: TRBV20-1; cdr3_nt: TGCAGTGCTGAGGACAGGGCCGACTATGGCTACACCTTC; cdr3_aa: CSAEDRADYGYTF
clone_size: many; d_call: TRBD1; j_call: TRBJ1-1; v_call: TRBV29-1; cdr3_nt: TGCAGCGTCGCCGGGACAGGGCACAACACTGAAGCTTTCTTT; cdr3_aa: CSVAGTGHNTEAFF
clone_size: many; d_call: TRBD1; j_call: TRBJ2-1; v_call: TRBV5-1; cdr3_nt: TGCGCCAGCAGCCCCGGGCAGGGGGCCTCCTACAATGAGCAGTTCTTC; cdr3_aa: CASSPGQGASYNEQFF
clone_size: .; d_call: TRBD1; j_call: TRBJ1-5; v_call: TRBV10-3; cdr3_nt: TGTGCCATCAGTGAGAACAGGGGGGCGGATCAGCCCCAGCATTTT; cdr3_aa: CAISENRGADQPQHF
clone_size: many; d_call: .; j_call: TRBJ1-1; v_call: TRBV2; cdr3_nt: TGTGCCAGCAGGTTCGAACTGGTGAACACTGAAGCTTTCTTT; cdr3_aa: CASRFELVNTEAFF
clone_size: .; d_call: .; j_call: TRBJ2-2; v_call: TRBV29-1; cdr3_nt: TGCAGCGTGGCAGGGGCGAACACCGGGGAGCTGTTTTTT; cdr3_aa: CSVAGANTGELFF
clone_size: many; d_call: TRBD1; j_call: TRBJ1-2; v_call: TRBV30; cdr3_nt: TGTGCCTGGAGTGTACTCGGGACAGGGGGTCCCGCGGAGGGCTACACCTTC; cdr3_aa: CAWSVLGTGGPAEGYTF
clone_size: .; d_call: .; j_call: TRBJ2-2; v_call: TRBV12-3/TRBV12-4; cdr3_nt: TGTGCCAGCAGTTTCGCCAGGGTGAATACCGGGGAGCTGTTTTTT; cdr3_aa: CASSFARVNTGELFF
clone_size: .; d_call: TRBD2; j_call: TRBJ2-3; v_call: TRBV11-2; cdr3_nt: TGTGCCAGCAGCTTAGAGCGGGGGTACACAGATACGCAGTATTTT; cdr3_aa: CASSLERGYTDTQYF
clone_size: many; d_call: TRBD1; j_call: TRBJ2-5; v_call: TRBV7-3; cdr3_nt: TGTGCCAGCAGCCCGGACAGGACCCAAGAGACCCAGTACTTC; cdr3_aa: CASSPDRTQETQYF
clone_size: many; d_call: .; j_call: TRBJ2-3; v_call: TRBV5-1; cdr3_nt: TGCGCCAGCACCACCGGGACGGGAAAGAACATGGATACGCAGTATTTT; cdr3_aa: CASTTGTGKNMDTQYF
clone_size: .; d_call: TRBD1; j_call: TRBJ2-2; v_call: TRBV7-7; cdr3_nt: TGTGCTAGCAGCCCAGAGACAGGGGGATTCCTGGGGGAGCTGTTTTTT; cdr3_aa: CASSPETGGFLGELFF
clone_size: .; d_call: TRBD1; j_call: TRBJ1-2; v_call: TRBV27; cdr3_nt: TGTGCCAGCAGTCCGGGACAGGGGGCATGGGGCGGCTACACCTTC; cdr3_aa: CASSPGQGAWGGYTF
clone_size: many; d_call: TRBD2; j_call: TRBJ2-5; v_call: TRBV6-1; cdr3_nt: TGTGCCAGCAGGACCACAGGACTAGCGGGAGGGGTTGAGACCCAGTACTTC; cdr3_aa: CASRTTGLAGGVETQYF
clone_size: .; d_call: .; j_call: TRBJ2-3; v_call: TRBV27; cdr3_nt: TGTGCCAGCCATCAAGCCCCCGATACGCAGTATTTT; cdr3_aa: CASHQAPDTQYF
clone_size: few; d_call: .; j_call: TRBJ2-1; v_call: TRBV19; cdr3_nt: TGTGCCAGTACCCCTAGGCGAGACGGTTACTACAATGAGCAGTTCTTC; cdr3_aa: CASTPRRDGYYNEQFF
clone_size: many; d_call: .; j_call: TRBJ1-1; v_call: TRBV20-1; cdr3_nt: TGCAGTGCTGGCGGTGAAGTTGAAGCTTTCTTT; cdr3_aa: CSAGGEVEAFF
clone_size: .; d_call: .; j_call: TRBJ2-7; v_call: TRBV6-1; cdr3_nt: TGTGCCACCACCTCGGTCGCGGGACCCTACGAGCAGTACTTC; cdr3_aa: CATTSVAGPYEQYF
clone_size: many; d_call: .; j_call: TRBJ1-1; v_call: TRBV27; cdr3_nt: TGTGCCAGCAGCCTAGCAGCGGGACATATGAACACTGAAGCTTTCTTT; cdr3_aa: CASSLAAGHMNTEAFF
clone_size: .; d_call: TRBD2; j_call: TRBJ2-4; v_call: TRBV5-1; cdr3_nt: TGCGCCAGCAGCTTGGTTGGCGGGGGTGGACAAAACATTCAGTACTTC; cdr3_aa: CASSLVGGGGQNIQYF
clone_size: many; d_call: TRBD2; j_call: TRBJ2-5; v_call: TRBV29-1; cdr3_nt: TGCAGCGTCGCGGGAGGGCGAAAAGAGACCCAGTACTTC; cdr3_aa: CSVAGGRKETQYF
clone_size: many; d_call: TRBD2; j_call: TRBJ2-7; v_call: TRBV6-1; cdr3_nt: TGTGCCAGCAGTCGTACTCAAACTAGCGGGAGGTACGAGCAGTACTTC; cdr3_aa: CASSRTQTSGRYEQYF
clone_size: many; d_call: .; j_call: TRBJ1-5; v_call: TRBV7-9; cdr3_nt: TGTGCCAGCAGCCCTGCGGGTTCTGGCAATCAGCCCCAGCATTTT; cdr3_aa: CASSPAGSGNQPQHF
clone_size: many; d_call: TRBD2; j_call: TRBJ2-2; v_call: TRBV20-1; cdr3_nt: TGCAGTGCTAGAGCCCGCGCTCTAACTAGCGGGAACACCGGGGAGCTGTTTTTT; cdr3_aa: CSARARALTSGNTGELFF
clone_size: once; d_call: .; j_call: TRBJ2-6; v_call: TRBV30; cdr3_nt: TGTGCCCATTCCCCCCCCAGAAGCTCTGGGGCCAACGTCCTGACTTTC; cdr3_aa: CAHSPPRSSGANVLTF
clone_size: few; d_call: .; j_call: TRBJ1-3; v_call: TRBV3-1; cdr3_nt: TGTGCCAGCAGCCTAACCGGGACCCTTAGTGAAAACACCATATATTTT; cdr3_aa: CASSLTGTLSENTIYF
clone_size: many; d_call: .; j_call: TRBJ2-1; v_call: TRBV20-1; cdr3_nt: TGCAGTGCTAGAGATCTTAGTTATGAGCAGTTCTTC; cdr3_aa: CSARDLSYEQFF
clone_size: .; d_call: .; j_call: TRBJ1-1; v_call: TRBV28; cdr3_nt: TGTGCCAGCCGAGCCACTGAAGCTTTCTTT; cdr3_aa: CASRATEAFF
clone_size: .; d_call: .; j_call: TRBJ1-1; v_call: TRBV19; cdr3_nt: TGTGCCAGTAGTATCCCCGGGAGCCCTGAAGCTTTCTTT; cdr3_aa: CASSIPGSPEAFF
clone_size: many; d_call: .; j_call: TRBJ2-1; v_call: TRBV12-3/TRBV12-4; cdr3_nt: TGTGCCAGCAGCCCTACTAGAGCCTTCGGCAATGAGCAGTTCTTC; cdr3_aa: CASSPTRAFGNEQFF
clone_size: few; d_call: .; j_call: TRBJ1-1; v_call: TRBV27; cdr3_nt: TGTGCCAGCAAAAAGTCGGTTAACACTGAAGCTTTCTTT; cdr3_aa: CASKKSVNTEAFF
clone_size: many; d_call: TRBD1; j_call: TRBJ1-5; v_call: TRBV7-2; cdr3_nt: TGTGCCAGCAGCCCAGGGACAGGGATTCAGCCCCAGCATTTT; cdr3_aa: CASSPGTGIQPQHF
clone_size: many; d_call: TRBD2; j_call: TRBJ2-1; v_call: TRBV10-3; cdr3_nt: TGTGCCTCAGGGGAGCGGGAGGGCTATGAGCAGTTCTTC; cdr3_aa: CASGEREGYEQFF
clone_size: .; d_call: TRBD1; j_call: TRBJ1-4; v_call: TRBV12-3/TRBV12-4; cdr3_nt: TGTGCCAGCAGCCGGAGTAGACAGGGACCTAATGAAAAACTGTTTTTT; cdr3_aa: CASSRSRQGPNEKLFF
clone_size: .; d_call: .; j_call: TRBJ2-2; v_call: TRBV3-1; cdr3_nt: TGTGCCAGCAGCCAAGGAACAGCGGGTCAGTCCGCGAACACCGGGGAGCTGTTTTTT; cdr3_aa: CASSQGTAGQSANTGELFF
clone_size: few; d_call: .; j_call: TRBJ1-1; v_call: TRBV28; cdr3_nt: TGTGCCAGCAGCTTAGGTGGGGCCTATAACACTGAAGCTTTCTTT; cdr3_aa: CASSLGGAYNTEAFF
clone_size: many; d_call: .; j_call: TRBJ1-5; v_call: TRBV6-2/TRBV6-3; cdr3_nt: TGTGCCAGCAGTTACTCAGGCGAGCAGCCCCAGCATTTT; cdr3_aa: CASSYSGEQPQHF
clone_size: many; d_call: .; j_call: TRBJ2-1; v_call: TRBV5-1; cdr3_nt: TGCGCCAGCAGCCTGGTAATGGGGGAGTACAATGAGCAGTTCTTC; cdr3_aa: CASSLVMGEYNEQFF
clone_size: .; d_call: .; j_call: TRBJ1-4; v_call: TRBV4-1; cdr3_nt: TGCGCCAGCAGCCAGACGGGAGCAAGACTTGAAAAACTGTTTTTT; cdr3_aa: CASSQTGARLEKLFF
clone_size: .; d_call: .; j_call: TRBJ1-2; v_call: TRBV4-2; cdr3_nt: TGTGCCAGCAGCCAAGATAATGCCCCGAGGTATGGCTACACCTTC; cdr3_aa: CASSQDNAPRYGYTF
clone_size: few; d_call: TRBD1; j_call: TRBJ1-1; v_call: TRBV5-8; cdr3_nt: TGTGCCAGCAGCTACCGGGACAGGCTGAACACTGAAGCTTTCTTT; cdr3_aa: CASSYRDRLNTEAFF
clone_size: .; d_call: .; j_call: TRBJ1-1; v_call: TRBV12-3/TRBV12-4; cdr3_nt: TGTGCCAGCAGTCCCGACAATCAGAACACTGAAGCTTTCTTT; cdr3_aa: CASSPDNQNTEAFF
clone_size: .; d_call: TRBD1; j_call: TRBJ2-2; v_call: TRBV5-1; cdr3_nt: TGCGCCAGCAGCTCTAGTGCCGGGACAGCTAACACCGGGGAGCTGTTTTTT; cdr3_aa: CASSSSAGTANTGELFF
clone_size: .; d_call: TRBD2; j_call: TRBJ2-7; v_call: TRBV20-1; cdr3_nt: TGCAGTGCGGACTCCGACTCATTGCGGGAGGGATTCTCCTACGAGCAGTACTTC; cdr3_aa: CSADSDSLREGFSYEQYF
clone_size: many; d_call: TRBD2; j_call: TRBJ2-1; v_call: TRBV2; cdr3_nt: TGTGCCAGCAGTGGACTAGCGGGTGAAACGATCTACAATGAGCAGTTCTTC; cdr3_aa: CASSGLAGETIYNEQFF
clone_size: .; d_call: .; j_call: TRBJ2-5; v_call: TRBV7-9; cdr3_nt: TGTGCCAGCAGCTCCGGGGGTCACTCTGGGACCCAGTACTTC; cdr3_aa: CASSSGGHSGTQYF
clone_size: many; d_call: .; j_call: TRBJ2-1; v_call: TRBV27; cdr3_nt: TGTGCCAGCAGAAATCGGATTGGTCCCAATGACGGCTATGAGCAGTTCTTC; cdr3_aa: CASRNRIGPNDGYEQFF
clone_size: .; d_call: .; j_call: TRBJ1-5; v_call: TRBV19; cdr3_nt: TGTGCCAGTCTGGGATTGGGAGAGGTTCAGCCCCAGCATTTT; cdr3_aa: CASLGLGEVQPQHF